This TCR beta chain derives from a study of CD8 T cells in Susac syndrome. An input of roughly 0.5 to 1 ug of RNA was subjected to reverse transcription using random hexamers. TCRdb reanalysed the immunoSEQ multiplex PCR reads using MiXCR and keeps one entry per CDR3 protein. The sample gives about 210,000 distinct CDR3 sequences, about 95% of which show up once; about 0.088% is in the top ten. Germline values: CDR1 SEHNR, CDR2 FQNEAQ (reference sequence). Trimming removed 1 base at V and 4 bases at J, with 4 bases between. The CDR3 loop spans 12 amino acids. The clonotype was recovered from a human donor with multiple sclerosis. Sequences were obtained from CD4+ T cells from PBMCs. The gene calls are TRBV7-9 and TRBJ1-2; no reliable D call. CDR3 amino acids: CASSLVSYGYTF. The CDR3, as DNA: TGTGCCAGCAGCTTAGTTAGCTATGGCTACACCTTC.